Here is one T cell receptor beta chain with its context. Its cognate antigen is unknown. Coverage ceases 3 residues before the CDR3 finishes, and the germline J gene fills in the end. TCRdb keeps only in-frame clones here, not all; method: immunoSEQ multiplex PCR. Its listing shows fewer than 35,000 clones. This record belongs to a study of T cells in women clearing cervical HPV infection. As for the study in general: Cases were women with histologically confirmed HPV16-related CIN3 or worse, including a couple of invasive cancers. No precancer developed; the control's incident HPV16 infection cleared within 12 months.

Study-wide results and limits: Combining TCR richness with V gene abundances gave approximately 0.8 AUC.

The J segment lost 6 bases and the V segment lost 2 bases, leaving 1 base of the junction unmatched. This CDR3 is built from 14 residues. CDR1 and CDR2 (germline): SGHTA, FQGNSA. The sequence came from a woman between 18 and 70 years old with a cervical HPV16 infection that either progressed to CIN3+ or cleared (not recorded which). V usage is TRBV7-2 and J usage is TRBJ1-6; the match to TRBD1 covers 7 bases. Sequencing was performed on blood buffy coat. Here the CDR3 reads CASSLQGVNSPLHF. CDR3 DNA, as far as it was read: TGTGCCAGCAGCTTACAGGGGGTTAATTCACCC.